This T cell receptor beta chain comes out of a study of shared clonotypes between healthy human individuals. Whole-study findings and limits: Unshared clonotypes carried lower generation probabilities than those common to all four donors.

CDR1 is MGHRA and CDR2 is YSYEKL in the germline V gene. V was clipped by 4 bases and J by 5 bases; unmatched bases: 11. This CDR3 spans 16 amino acids. With CCR7-negative CD45RA+ TemRA cells, CD45RO+ cells were combined in CD8 memory. This clone is a singleton in its sample. Antigen specificity is unknown. Profiling relied on immunoSEQ multiplex PCR, and the TCRdb table lists in-frame clones only, not all of them. The profile shows 600,000 to 750,000 clones, roughly 88% of them singletons. The sequenced sample was memory CD8+ T cells from PBMCs. Subset: CD45RO+ cells pooled with CCR7-negative TemRA cells. V gene TRBV4-1 combines with J gene TRBJ2-1; 7 bases match TRBD1. The source of this sequence is a man between 18 and 35 years old in good health. Some clones in this sample may be carry-over from other donors' samples. The CDR3 sequence is CASSPRQGTRNNEQFF. The CDR3 DNA follows: TGCGCCAGCAGCCCTCGACAGGGAACGAGGAACAATGAGCAGTTCTTC.